This T cell receptor beta chain was obtained from a study of blood T cell repertoires in COVID-19. The wider study: Specimens from acute and convalescent COVID-19 originated in the United States, Italy and Spain. The cDNA or gDNA used as material had been derived from T cells, B-cell-depleted T cells, or PBMCs.

With respect to this clone: Other DNA sequences in the same sample also yield this CDR3.

CDR1 and CDR2 from the germline V gene are MNHEY and SVGEGT. The CDR3 contains 15 residues. V dropped 2 bases and J dropped 4; count of bases not matched to a gene: 0. Authors' processing steps: Reference gene primers were amplified, and this amplification served to estimate nucleated cell counts. Data came from immunoSEQ multiplex PCR; TCRdb stores just in-frame clones and leaves some out. D and trimming come from the DNA, and the V and J calls and clone size come from that table. In the table there are more than 65,000 clones, roughly 80% of which are singletons. The V gene is TRBV6-2 or TRBV6-3, the J gene TRBJ2-1; TRBD2 matches at 12 bases. Material: peripheral blood. This clonotype originated in a man aged 55 to 70 with acute or convalescent COVID-19. The CDR3 spells CASSYGTSGYNEQFF. The CDR3 bases are TGTGCCAGCAGTTACGGGACTAGCGGGTACAATGAGCAGTTCTTC.